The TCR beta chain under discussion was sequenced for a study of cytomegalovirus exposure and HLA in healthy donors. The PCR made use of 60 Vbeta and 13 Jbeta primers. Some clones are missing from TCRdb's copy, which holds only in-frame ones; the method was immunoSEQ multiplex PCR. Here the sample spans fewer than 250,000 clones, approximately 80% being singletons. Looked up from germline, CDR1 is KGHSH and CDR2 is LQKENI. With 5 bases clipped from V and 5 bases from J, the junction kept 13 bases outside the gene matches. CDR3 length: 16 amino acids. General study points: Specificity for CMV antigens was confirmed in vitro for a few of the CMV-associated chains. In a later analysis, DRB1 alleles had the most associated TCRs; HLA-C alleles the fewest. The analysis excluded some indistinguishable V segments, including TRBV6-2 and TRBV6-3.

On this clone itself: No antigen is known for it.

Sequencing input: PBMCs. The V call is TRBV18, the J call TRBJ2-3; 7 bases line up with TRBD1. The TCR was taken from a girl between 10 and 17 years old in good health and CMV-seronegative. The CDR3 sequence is CASSVENRGAGDTQYF. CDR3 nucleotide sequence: TGTGCCAGCTCAGTAGAGAACAGGGGCGCCGGAGATACGCAGTATTTT.